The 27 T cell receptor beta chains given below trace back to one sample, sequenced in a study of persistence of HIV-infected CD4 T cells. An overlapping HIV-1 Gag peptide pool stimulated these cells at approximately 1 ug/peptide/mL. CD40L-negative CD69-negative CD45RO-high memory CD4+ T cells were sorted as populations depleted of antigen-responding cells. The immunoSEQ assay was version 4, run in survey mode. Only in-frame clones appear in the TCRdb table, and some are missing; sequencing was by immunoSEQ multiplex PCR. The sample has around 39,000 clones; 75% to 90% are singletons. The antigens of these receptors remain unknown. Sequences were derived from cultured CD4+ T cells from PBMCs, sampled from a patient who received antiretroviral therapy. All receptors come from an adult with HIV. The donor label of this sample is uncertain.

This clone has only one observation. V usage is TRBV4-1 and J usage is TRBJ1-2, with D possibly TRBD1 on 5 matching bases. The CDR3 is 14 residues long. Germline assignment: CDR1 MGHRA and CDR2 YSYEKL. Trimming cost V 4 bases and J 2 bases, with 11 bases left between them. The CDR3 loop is CASSLTGGNYGYTF. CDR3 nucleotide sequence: TGCGCCAGCAGCCTAACGGGGGGGAACTATGGCTACACCTTC.

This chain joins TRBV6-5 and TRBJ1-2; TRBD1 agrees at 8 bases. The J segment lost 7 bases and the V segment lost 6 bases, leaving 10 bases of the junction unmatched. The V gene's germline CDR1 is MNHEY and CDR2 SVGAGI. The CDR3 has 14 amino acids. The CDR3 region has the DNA TGTGCCAGCAGGAGAGATCAGGGGGCGGGTGGCTACACCTTC. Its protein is CASRRDQGAGGYTF.

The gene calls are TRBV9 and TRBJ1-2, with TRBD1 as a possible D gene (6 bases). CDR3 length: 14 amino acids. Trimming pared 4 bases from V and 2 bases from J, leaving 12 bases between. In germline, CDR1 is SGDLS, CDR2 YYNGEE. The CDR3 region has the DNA TGTGCCAGCAGCTATTATACAGGGAACTATGGCTACACCTTC. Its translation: CASSYYTGNYGYTF.

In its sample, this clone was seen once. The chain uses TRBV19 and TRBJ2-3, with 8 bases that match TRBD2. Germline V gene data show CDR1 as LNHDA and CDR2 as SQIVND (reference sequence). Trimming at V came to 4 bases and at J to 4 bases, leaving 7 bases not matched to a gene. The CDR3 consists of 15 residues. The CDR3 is CASSKSAGASDTQYF. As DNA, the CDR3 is TGTGCCAGTAGTAAATCAGCGGGGGCATCAGATACGCAGTATTTT.

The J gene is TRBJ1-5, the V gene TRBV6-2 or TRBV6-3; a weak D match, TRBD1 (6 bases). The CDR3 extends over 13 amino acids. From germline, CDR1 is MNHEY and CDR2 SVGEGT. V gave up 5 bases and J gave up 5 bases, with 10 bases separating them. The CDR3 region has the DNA TGTGCCAGCAGTCGGACAGCCCATCAGCCCCAGCATTTT. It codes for CASSRTAHQPQHF.

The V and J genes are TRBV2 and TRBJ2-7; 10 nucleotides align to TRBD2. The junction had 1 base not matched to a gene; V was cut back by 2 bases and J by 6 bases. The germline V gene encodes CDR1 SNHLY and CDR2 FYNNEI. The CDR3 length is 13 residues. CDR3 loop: CASSELAGAEQYF. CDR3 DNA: TGTGCCAGCAGTGAACTAGCGGGGGCCGAGCAGTACTTC.

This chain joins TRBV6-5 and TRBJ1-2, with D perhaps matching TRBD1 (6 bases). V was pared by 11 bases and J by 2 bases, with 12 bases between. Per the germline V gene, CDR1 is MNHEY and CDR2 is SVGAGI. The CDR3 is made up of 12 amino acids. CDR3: CAVHRVNYGYTF. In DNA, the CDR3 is TGTGCCGTCCACAGGGTGAACTATGGCTACACCTTC.

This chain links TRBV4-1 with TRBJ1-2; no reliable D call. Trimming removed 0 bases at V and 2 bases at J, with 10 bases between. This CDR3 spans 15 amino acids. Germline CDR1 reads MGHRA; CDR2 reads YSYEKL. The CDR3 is CASSQDPARNYGYTF. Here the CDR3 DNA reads TGCGCCAGCAGCCAAGATCCGGCCAGAAACTATGGCTACACCTTC.

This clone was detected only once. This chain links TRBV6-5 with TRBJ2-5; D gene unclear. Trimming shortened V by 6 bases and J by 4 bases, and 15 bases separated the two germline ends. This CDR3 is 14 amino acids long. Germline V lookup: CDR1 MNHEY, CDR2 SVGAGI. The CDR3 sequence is CASSPLLIAETQYF. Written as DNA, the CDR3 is TGTGCCAGCAGCCCCCTTCTCATTGCAGAGACCCAGTACTTC.

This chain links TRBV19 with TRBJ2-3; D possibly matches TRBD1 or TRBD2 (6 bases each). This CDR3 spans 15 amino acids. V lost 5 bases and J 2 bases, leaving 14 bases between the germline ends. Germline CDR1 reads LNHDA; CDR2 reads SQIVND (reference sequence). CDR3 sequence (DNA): TGTGCCAGTAGTGCCCCAGGGGAGGTCACAGATACGCAGTATTTT. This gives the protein CASSAPGEVTDTQYF.

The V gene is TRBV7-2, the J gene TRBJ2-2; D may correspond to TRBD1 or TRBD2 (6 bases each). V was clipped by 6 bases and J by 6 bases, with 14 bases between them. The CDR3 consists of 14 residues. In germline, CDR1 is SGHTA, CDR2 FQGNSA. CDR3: CASRPEGGAGELFF. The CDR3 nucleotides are TGTGCCAGCAGACCCGAGGGGGGAGCCGGGGAGCTGTTTTTT.

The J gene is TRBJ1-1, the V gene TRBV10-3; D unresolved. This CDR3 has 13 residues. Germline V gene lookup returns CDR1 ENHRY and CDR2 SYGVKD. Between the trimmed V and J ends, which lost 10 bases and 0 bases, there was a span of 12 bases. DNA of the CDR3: TGTGCCACTCAGGTGTCCATGAACACTGAAGCTTTCTTT. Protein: CATQVSMNTEAFF.

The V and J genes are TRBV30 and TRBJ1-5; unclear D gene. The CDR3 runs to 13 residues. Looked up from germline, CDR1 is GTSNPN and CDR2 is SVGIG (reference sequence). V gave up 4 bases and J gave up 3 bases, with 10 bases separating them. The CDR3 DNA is TGTGCCTGGAAGTCAGCACACAATCAGCCCCAGCATTTT. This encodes CAWKSAHNQPQHF.

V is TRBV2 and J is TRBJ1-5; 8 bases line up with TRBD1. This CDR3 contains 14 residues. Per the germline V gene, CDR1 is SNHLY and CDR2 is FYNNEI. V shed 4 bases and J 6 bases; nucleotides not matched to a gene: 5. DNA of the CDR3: TGTGCCAGCAGTGCCACAGGGGGGAGTCAGCCCCAGCATTTT. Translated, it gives CASSATGGSQPQHF.

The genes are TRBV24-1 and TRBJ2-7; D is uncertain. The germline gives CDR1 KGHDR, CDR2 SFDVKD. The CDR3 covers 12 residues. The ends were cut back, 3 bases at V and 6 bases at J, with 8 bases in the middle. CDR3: CATSDMDGEQYV. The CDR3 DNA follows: TGTGCCACCAGTGATATGGACGGCGAGCAGTACGTC.

CDR3 sequence reads: CASSYSILMGYTF. The CDR3 nucleotides read TGTGCCAGCAGTTACTCGATTCTCATGGGCTACACCTTC. This chain uses TRBV6-2 or TRBV6-3 with TRBJ1-2; D unresolved. Germline-derived CDR1 and CDR2 are MNHEY and SVGEGT. V lost 0 bases to trimming and J lost 8 bases, with 10 bases between them. CDR3 size: 13 residues.

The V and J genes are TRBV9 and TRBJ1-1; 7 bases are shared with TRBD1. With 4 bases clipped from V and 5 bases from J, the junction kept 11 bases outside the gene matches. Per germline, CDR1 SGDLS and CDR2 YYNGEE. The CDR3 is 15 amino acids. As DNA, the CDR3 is TGTGCCAGCAGCCTCGACAGGGATCCAAGAACTGAAGCTTTCTTT. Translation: CASSLDRDPRTEAFF.

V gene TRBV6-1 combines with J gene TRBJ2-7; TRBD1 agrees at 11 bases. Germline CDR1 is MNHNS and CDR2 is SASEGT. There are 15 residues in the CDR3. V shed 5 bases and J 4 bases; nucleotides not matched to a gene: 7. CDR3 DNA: TGTGCCAGCAGTAATCCGGGACAGGGGGATTACGAGCAGTACGTC. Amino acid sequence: CASSNPGQGDYEQYV.

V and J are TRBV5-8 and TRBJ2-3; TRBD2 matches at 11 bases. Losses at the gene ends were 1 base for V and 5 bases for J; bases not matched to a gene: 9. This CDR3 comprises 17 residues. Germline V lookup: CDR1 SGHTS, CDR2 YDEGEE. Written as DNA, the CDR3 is TGTGCCAGCAGCTTGTTACGACTAGCGGGGAGCCAAGATACGCAGTATTTT. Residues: CASSLLRLAGSQDTQYF.

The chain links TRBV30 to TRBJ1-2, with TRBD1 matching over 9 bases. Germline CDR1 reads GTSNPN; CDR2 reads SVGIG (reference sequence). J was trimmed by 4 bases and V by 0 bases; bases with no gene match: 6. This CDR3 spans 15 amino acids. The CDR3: CAWSVGTGLGYGYTF. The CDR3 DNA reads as TGTGCCTGGAGTGTCGGGACAGGGTTGGGCTATGGCTACACCTTC.

In DNA form, the CDR3 reads TGTGCCAGCAGCCCGGGCCGCTTTGGCACTGAAGCTTTCTTT. Translating it yields CASSPGRFGTEAFF. V is TRBV6-5 and J is TRBJ1-1, with no clear D. Germline values: CDR1 MNHEY, CDR2 SVGAGI. V was shortened by 6 bases and J by 4 bases, with 15 bases between the two germline ends. The CDR3 sequence is 14 residues long.

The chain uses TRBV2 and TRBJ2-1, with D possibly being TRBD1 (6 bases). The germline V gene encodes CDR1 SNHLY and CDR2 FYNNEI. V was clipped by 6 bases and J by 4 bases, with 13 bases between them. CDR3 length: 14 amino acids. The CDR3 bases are TGTGCCAGCAGGCGCCAGGGGCCTTACAATGAGCAGTTCTTC. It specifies CASRRQGPYNEQFF.

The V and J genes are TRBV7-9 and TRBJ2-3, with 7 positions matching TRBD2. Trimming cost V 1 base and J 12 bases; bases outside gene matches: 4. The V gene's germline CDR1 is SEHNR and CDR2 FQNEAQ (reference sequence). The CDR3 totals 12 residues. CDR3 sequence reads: CASSLETSSQYF. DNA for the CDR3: TGTGCCAGCAGCTTAGAGACTAGCAGTCAGTATTTT.

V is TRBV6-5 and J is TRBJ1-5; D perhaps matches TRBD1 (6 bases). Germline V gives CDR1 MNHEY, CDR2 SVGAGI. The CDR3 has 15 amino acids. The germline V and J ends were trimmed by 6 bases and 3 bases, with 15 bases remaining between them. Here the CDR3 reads CASRPGTKNNQPQHF. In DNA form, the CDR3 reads TGTGCCAGCAGACCCGGGACAAAGAACAATCAGCCCCAGCATTTT.

As DNA, the CDR3 is TGCGCCAGCCAGACCGACTGGGCAGGGCGCGATGGCTACACCTTC. Amino acids: CASQTDWAGRDGYTF. This rearrangement joins TRBV5-1 to TRBJ1-2; a weak D match, TRBD1 (5 bases). The CDR3 is made up of 15 amino acids. Germline lookup yields CDR1 SGHRS and CDR2 YFSETQ. Trimming took off 7 bases at V and 6 bases at J, with 22 bases between the two ends.

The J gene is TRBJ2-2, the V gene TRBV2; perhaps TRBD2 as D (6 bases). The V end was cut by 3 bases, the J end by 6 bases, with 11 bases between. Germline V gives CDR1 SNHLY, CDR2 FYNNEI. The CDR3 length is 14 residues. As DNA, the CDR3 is TGTGCCAGCAGTGAGTGGGGGGAGGCCGGGGAGCTGTTTTTT. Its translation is CASSEWGEAGELFF.

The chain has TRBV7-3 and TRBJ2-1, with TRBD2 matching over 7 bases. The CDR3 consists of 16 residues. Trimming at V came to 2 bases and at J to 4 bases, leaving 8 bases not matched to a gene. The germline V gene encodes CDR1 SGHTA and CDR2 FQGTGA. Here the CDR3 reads CASSLSRGGLYNEQFF. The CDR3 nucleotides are TGTGCCAGCAGCTTATCCCGCGGGGGACTTTACAATGAGCAGTTCTTC.